The entry below gives a single TCR beta chain sequence along with its context. Its antigen is currently unknown. This CDR3 spans 15 amino acids. V was cut by 1 base and J by 2 bases, with 15 bases left in between. Germline assignment: CDR1 GTSNPN and CDR2 SVGIG (reference sequence). Some clones are missing from TCRdb's copy, which holds only in-frame ones; the method was immunoSEQ multiplex PCR. This table holds more than 9,500 clones, 85% to 90% found once. The data derive from a study of chemoradiotherapy in HPV16-positive cancers. The study, taken as a whole, reports: Better recurrence-free survival went with HPV-responsive T-cell expansion in HPV16-positive patients. Non-HPV-specific T cells did not expand in tumors during treatment, whereas candidate HPV-specific clones and E7-related motifs did.

The V call is TRBV30, the J call TRBJ2-7; TRBD1 might be the D (6 bases). The origin of this receptor is a human donor with HPV-associated anogenital cancer. The sample in question was blood, obtained from a patient who underwent chemoradiotherapy. The CDR3 region has the DNA TGTGCCTGGAGTGGACCTCGACAGGCAACCTACGAGCAGTACTTC. It translates to CAWSGPRQATYEQYF.